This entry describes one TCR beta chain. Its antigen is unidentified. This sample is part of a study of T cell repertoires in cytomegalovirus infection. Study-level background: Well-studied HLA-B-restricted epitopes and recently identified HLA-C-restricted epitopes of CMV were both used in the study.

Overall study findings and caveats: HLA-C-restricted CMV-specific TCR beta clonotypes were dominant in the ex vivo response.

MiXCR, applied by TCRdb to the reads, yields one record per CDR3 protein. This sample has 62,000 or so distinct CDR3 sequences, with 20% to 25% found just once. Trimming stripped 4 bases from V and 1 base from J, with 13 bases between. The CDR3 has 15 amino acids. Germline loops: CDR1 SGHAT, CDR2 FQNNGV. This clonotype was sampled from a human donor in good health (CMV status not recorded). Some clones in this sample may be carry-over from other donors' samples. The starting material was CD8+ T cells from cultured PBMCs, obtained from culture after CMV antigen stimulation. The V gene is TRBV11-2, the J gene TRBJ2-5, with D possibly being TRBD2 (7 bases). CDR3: CASSYGGGPQETQYF. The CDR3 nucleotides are TGTGCCAGCAGCTATGGGGGGGGCCCCCAAGAGACCCAGTACTTC.